This TCR beta chain was identified during a study of regulatory T cells in long-lasting Graves disease. Arm-PCR with iRepertoire HTBI primers amplified the CDR3 regions for these TCR beta libraries. MiXCR, applied by TCRdb to the multiplex PCR reads, yields one record per CDR3 protein. This sample yields around 500,000 distinct CDR3 sequences, of which less than 25% are seen a single time; over 7.5% belongs to the top ten. Documented time point: persistent/refractory GD, antithyroid drugs over 5 years with positive TRAb. Isolated PBMC RNA provided the starting material for the TCR library. Each patient gave roughly 9.2 milliliters of EDTA-anticoagulated peripheral blood. V dropped 0 bases and J dropped 9; count of bases not matched to a gene: 13. Germline values: CDR1 DFQATT, CDR2 SNEGSKA (reference sequence). This CDR3 has 16 residues.

This TCR derives from a female donor with Graves disease. The rearrangement uses TRBV20-1 and TRBJ2-4; TRBD1 agrees at 8 bases. The input for sequencing was peripheral blood mononuclear cells (PBMCs), taken when the disease was refractory, from a patient treated with antithyroid drugs. The chain's CDR3 is CSARDFLARGLRIQYF. DNA for the CDR3: TGCAGTGCTAGAGATTTCTTAGCCAGGGGGCTTCGCATTCAGTACTTC.